Below are 27 T cell receptor beta chains sequenced from a single sample in a study of blood T cell repertoires in COVID-19. Here immunoSEQ multiplex PCR was the method, and the copy in TCRdb shows in-frame clones only, minus some. The sample lists approximately 260,000 clones, approximately 92% seen once, with around 4.6% in the top ten. The source material was peripheral blood. The receptors were gathered from a woman aged 40 to 50 who had recovered from COVID-19.

The CDR3 loop is CASDLWGQVEETQYF. In nucleotides, the CDR3 is TGTGCCAGCGACCTTTGGGGGCAGGTGGAAGAGACCCAGTACTTC. J is TRBJ2-5 and V is TRBV7-9; D might be TRBD1 (6 bases). Per the germline V gene, CDR1 is SEHNR and CDR2 is FQNEAQ (reference sequence). The CDR3 length is 15 residues. V lost 8 bases, J lost 3 bases, and 19 bases lay in between.

The chain carries TRBV15 and TRBJ2-1, with 8 bases matching TRBD2. Trimming at V came to 1 base and at J to 7 bases, leaving 6 bases not matched to a gene. In germline, CDR1 is LNHNV, CDR2 YYDKDF (reference sequence). CDR3 size: 15 residues. CDR3 region: CATSRAGGPYNEQFF. CDR3 coding DNA: TGTGCCACCAGCAGAGCGGGAGGGCCTTATAATGAGCAGTTCTTC.

The chain carries TRBV19 and TRBJ1-4; TRBD1 matches at 9 bases. There are 16 residues in the CDR3. The V gene's germline CDR1 is LNHDA and CDR2 SQIVND (reference sequence). V lost 5 bases to trimming and J lost 7 bases; unmatched junction nucleotides: 11. CDR3 sequence: CASSDSPGTGSEKLFF. The CDR3 nucleotides read TGTGCCAGTAGTGATTCGCCCGGGACAGGGAGTGAAAAACTGTTTTTT.

The V gene is TRBV24-1, the J gene TRBJ1-1, with 7 bases lining up with TRBD1. The V gene end was trimmed by 8 bases and the J gene end by 0 bases; junction bases not matched to a gene: 5. This CDR3 region has 14 residues. Per germline, CDR1 KGHDR and CDR2 SFDVKD. The CDR3 DNA is TGTGCCACCAAACAGGGGCGGATGAACACTGAAGCTTTCTTT. Its translation: CATKQGRMNTEAFF.

The V and J genes are TRBV24-1 and TRBJ2-2; 10 bases agree with TRBD2. This CDR3 contains 14 residues. Germline loops: CDR1 KGHDR, CDR2 SFDVKD. The V segment lost 7 bases and the J segment 8 bases; nucleotides outside the gene matches: 6. CDR3 in amino acids: CATSQGLAVGELFF. The DNA for the CDR3 is TGTGCCACCAGCCAAGGACTAGCGGTAGGGGAGCTGTTTTTT.

The rearrangement joins TRBV7-9 to TRBJ1-5, with unresolved D. The CDR3 is 14 residues long. Trimming stripped 5 bases from V and 4 bases from J, with 12 bases between. CDR1 is SEHNR, CDR2 FQNEAQ, per germline (reference sequence). DNA of the CDR3: TGTGCCAGCAGCACTGAGGAGTTTAATCAGCCCCAGCATTTT. It specifies CASSTEEFNQPQHF.

This chain joins TRBV5-4 and TRBJ2-3, with 8 bases that match TRBD2. Germline V CDR1 and CDR2: SGHNT, YYREEE (reference sequence). Trimming took 5 bases from V and 1 from J; bases not matched to a gene: 6. The CDR3 sequence is 15 residues long. The DNA for the CDR3 is TGTGCCAGCAGTAGTACTAGCGGTCGCACAGATACGCAGTATTTT. This translates into CASSSTSGRTDTQYF.

The chain couples TRBV5-1 to TRBJ1-2; TRBD1 aligns across 7 bases. V gave up 0 bases and J gave up 6 bases; unmatched junction bases: 11. This CDR3 spans 16 amino acids. The V gene's germline CDR1 is SGHRS and CDR2 YFSETQ. CDR3 protein: CASSLGNSGGEDGYTF. The CDR3, as DNA: TGCGCCAGCAGCTTGGGCAATTCAGGGGGAGAGGATGGCTACACCTTC.

The chain couples TRBV5-1 to TRBJ2-5; TRBD2 matches at 15 bases. The CDR3 length is 15 residues. Germline V CDR1 and CDR2: SGHRS, YFSETQ. Unmatched junction bases numbered 7, after V lost 3 bases and J lost 10 bases. CDR3 amino acids: CASSSGGLAGGDQYF. The CDR3 bases are TGCGCCAGCAGCTCCGGTGGACTAGCGGGGGGGGACCAGTACTTC.

The genes are TRBV28 and TRBJ1-1, with unresolved D. The germline V gene has CDR1 MDHEN and CDR2 SYDVKM. Trimming shortened V by 1 base and J by 8 bases, and 11 bases separated the two germline ends. The CDR3 is 13 amino acids. As DNA, the CDR3 is TGTGCCAGCAGTTTATTAGTGAGTTCAGAAGCTTTCTTT. Its translation: CASSLLVSSEAFF.

The chain couples TRBV19 to TRBJ2-3; TRBD1 agrees at 10 bases. The CDR3 contains 15 residues. The junction had 6 bases not matched to a gene; V was cut back by 5 bases and J by 4 bases. The germline V gene encodes CDR1 LNHDA and CDR2 SQIVND (reference sequence). CDR3 coding DNA: TGTGCCAGTAGTCCCAGGGACAGGGGTTCAGATACGCAGTATTTT. This codes for CASSPRDRGSDTQYF.

This clone was recorded a few times. The chain carries TRBV2 and TRBJ2-7; 7 bases map to TRBD2. CDR1 and CDR2 (germline): SNHLY, FYNNEI. This CDR3 has 14 amino acids. V lost 3 bases, J lost 5 bases, and 7 bases stayed unmatched. CDR3 sequence (DNA): TGTGCCAGCAGTGACTGGTTGGGGAGGGACGAGCAGTACTTC. This sequence encodes CASSDWLGRDEQYF.

The chain is built from TRBV9 and TRBJ2-3; 7 bases are shared with TRBD2. Germline trimming cut 10 bases from V and 2 bases from J; bases unmatched to any gene: 16. This CDR3 spans 16 amino acids. Germline loops: CDR1 SGDLS, CDR2 YYNGEE. CDR3 nucleotides: TGTGCCCGTCGGGGCCCTGCGGGGGTTAACACAGATACGCAGTATTTT. It translates to CARRGPAGVNTDTQYF. Combining the CDR3 with reference TRBV9 and TRBJ2-3 gives the whole variable domain DSGVTQTPKHLITATGQRVTLRCSPRSGDLSVYWYQQSLDQGLQFLIQYYNGEERAKGNILERFSAQQFPDLHSELNLSSLELGDSALYFCARRGPAGVNTDTQYFGPGTRLTVL.

The chain recombines TRBV6-5 with TRBJ1-1, with D possibly matching TRBD1 (6 bases). Trimming removed 5 bases at V and 7 bases at J, with 20 bases between. Looked up from germline, CDR1 is MNHEY and CDR2 is SVGAGI. The length of the CDR3 is 15 residues. CDR3 sequence (DNA): TGTGCCAGCAGTAAGGGACAAAGCCGATCTATTGAAGCTTTCTTT. This gives the protein CASSKGQSRSIEAFF.

This chain links TRBV10-1 with TRBJ2-3; TRBD2 matches at 8 bases. The V and J ends lost 0 bases and 4 bases, in that order; junction bases with no gene match: 9. The CDR3 runs 17 residues. CDR1 and CDR2 from the germline V gene are WNHNN and SYGVQD (reference sequence). The CDR3 is CASSESTWSGGPDTQYF. The CDR3 DNA reads TGCGCCAGCAGTGAGTCTACGTGGAGCGGGGGTCCAGATACGCAGTATTTT.

The rearrangement joins TRBV3-1 (or the pseudogene TRBV3-2) to TRBJ1-2; D remains unclear. The V end lost 1 base, the J end lost 2 bases, and 26 bases lay between the germline ends. The CDR3 sequence is 20 residues long. CDR1 and CDR2 (germline): LGHDT, YNNKEL (reference sequence). In DNA, the CDR3 is TGTGCCAGCAGCCAAGCGTCTTCGGATCTTGGCAGACACCTCAACTATGGCTACACCTTC. Translated: CASSQASSDLGRHLNYGYTF.

The chain links TRBV15 to TRBJ1-6, with a tentative D call TRBD1 (5 bases). V lost 1 base to trimming and J lost 7 bases, with 14 bases between them. The CDR3 loop spans 16 amino acids. Germline V gene sequence: CDR1 LNHNV, CDR2 YYDKDF (reference sequence). The CDR3 bases are TGTGCCACCAGCAGAGCAACGGGACTGGGGAATTCACCCCTCCACTTT. Amino acid sequence: CATSRATGLGNSPLHF. Complete variable domain (other parts from reference TRBV15 and TRBJ1-6): DAMVIQNPRYQVTQFGKPVTLSCSQTLNHNVMYWYQQKSSQAPKLLFHYYDKDFNNEADTPDNFQSRRPNTSFCFLDIRSPGLGDTAMYLCATSRATGLGNSPLHFGNGTRLTVT.

The V call is TRBV13, the J call TRBJ2-2, with TRBD2 identical over 7 bases. The CDR3 has 18 amino acids. CDR1 and CDR2 from the germline V gene are PRHDT and FYEKMQ (reference sequence). V dropped 1 base and J dropped 1; count of bases not matched to a gene: 9. CDR3 sequence (DNA): TGTGCCAGCAGCTTAGCAGTGGGGACTACCCTGAACACCGGGGAGCTGTTTTTT. This codes for CASSLAVGTTLNTGELFF.

The CDR3 is CSVRTGKNYGYTF. In nucleotides, the CDR3 is TGCAGCGTTAGAACAGGCAAGAACTATGGCTACACCTTC. The chain has TRBV29-1 and TRBJ1-2, with D possibly being TRBD1 (5 bases). V lost 5 bases to trimming and J lost 2 bases, with 12 bases between them. The CDR3 has 13 amino acids. Germline assignment: CDR1 SQVTM and CDR2 ANQGSEA.

This clone was recorded once. This chain uses TRBV5-4 with TRBJ2-5, with 10 bases matching TRBD2. The CDR3 loop spans 17 amino acids. Looked up from germline, CDR1 is SGHNT and CDR2 is YYREEE (reference sequence). J lost 0 bases, V lost 3 bases, and 8 bases had no gene match. The CDR3 nucleotides read TGTGCCAGCAGCTCCGGACTAGCGGAGCTGTACCAAGAGACCCAGTACTTC. Amino acids: CASSSGLAELYQETQYF.

This chain connects TRBV7-9 to TRBJ1-6; D remains unclear. Between the trimmed V and J ends, which lost 1 base and 7 bases, there was a span of 11 bases. Germline loops: CDR1 SEHNR, CDR2 FQNEAQ (reference sequence). The length of the CDR3 is 15 residues. CDR3 bases: TGTGCCAGCAGCTTAGATGTTCAGAAGAATTCACCCCTCCACTTT. This sequence encodes CASSLDVQKNSPLHF.

The J gene is TRBJ2-3, the V gene TRBV20-1, with 11 positions matching TRBD2. The length of the CDR3 is 16 residues. CDR1 is DFQATT, CDR2 SNEGSKA, per germline (reference sequence). With V trimmed by 3 bases and J by 3 bases, 8 bases remained unmatched. The CDR3 protein is CSASPLAGAGTDTQYF. CDR3 DNA: TGCAGTGCTAGTCCACTAGCGGGAGCGGGGACAGATACGCAGTATTTT.

The chain links TRBV12-5 to TRBJ1-4; D possibly corresponds to TRBD1 (5 bases). CDR3 length: 13 amino acids. From germline, CDR1 is LGHNT and CDR2 FRNRAP. V was trimmed by 1 base and J by 10 bases, leaving 10 bases between them. CDR3 coding DNA: TGTGCTAGTGGTTTGGCCCTGGGGGGAAAACTGTTTTTT. This sequence encodes CASGLALGGKLFF.

This clone was observed a few times. V and J are TRBV3-1 (or the pseudogene TRBV3-2) and TRBJ2-1, with 10 bases that match TRBD2. The CDR3 loop spans 16 amino acids. Germline V CDR1 and CDR2: LGHDT, YNNKEL (reference sequence). Trimming removed 1 base from V and 8 bases from J; junction bases left unmatched: 8. Here the CDR3 reads CASSQARPSGGDEQFF. The CDR3 region has the DNA TGTGCCAGCAGCCAAGCTCGGCCTAGCGGGGGCGATGAGCAGTTCTTC.

The chain uses TRBV11-2 and TRBJ2-2; D unclear. This CDR3 has 13 amino acids. Trimming took off 1 base at V and 6 bases at J, with 6 bases between the two ends. Per germline, CDR1 SGHAT and CDR2 FQNNGV. The DNA for the CDR3 is TGTGCCAGCAGCTTAGGTCTCGCCGGGGAGCTGTTTTTT. Its translation: CASSLGLAGELFF. Complete variable domain (other parts from reference TRBV11-2 and TRBJ2-2): EAGVAQSPRYKIIEKRQSVAFWCNPISGHATLYWYQQILGQGPKLLIQFQNNGVVDDSQLPKDRFSAERLKGVDSTLKIQPAKLEDSAVYLCASSLGLAGELFFGEGSRLTVL.

The chain is built from TRBV28 and TRBJ2-1; no clear D. The CDR3 has 14 residues. The germline CDR1 and CDR2 sequences are MDHEN and SYDVKM. Deletions cut 8 bases from V and 0 bases from J, with 11 bases between. The CDR3 is CASRFGSSYNEQFF. Written as DNA, the CDR3 is TGTGCCAGCCGCTTCGGTAGCTCCTACAATGAGCAGTTCTTC.

CDR3 residues: CASSLRGSGEQYV. The CDR3, as DNA: TGTGCCAGCAGTTTAAGGGGGAGTGGTGAGCAGTACGTC. The chain recombines TRBV12-3 or TRBV12-4 with TRBJ2-7, with D possibly being TRBD1 (6 bases). The CDR3 loop spans 13 amino acids. V lost 2 bases, J lost 7 bases, and 12 bases lay in between.